This T cell receptor beta chain was documented in a study of post-analysis software for immune sequencing data. Regarding the study as a whole: The five TRBV segments detected at higher frequency in patients than in controls included TRBV5-6, TRBV5-1 and TRBV20-1.

TCR beta cDNA libraries included unique molecular identifiers. TCRdb called the PCR reads again in MiXCR, with one record for every CDR3 protein. The sample comprises roughly 580,000 distinct CDR3 sequences, 40% to 50% of which are singletons, and around 1.7% rests with the top ten. This clonotype has more than one count but fewer than ten. The antigen is undetermined. Between the trimmed V and J ends, which lost 6 bases and 9 bases, there was a span of 12 bases. This CDR3 region has 13 residues. This chain connects TRBV12-3 or TRBV12-4 to TRBJ1-6; D gene uncertain. This sequence originates from a girl aged 5-17 years with multiple sclerosis. The source material was blood. CDR3: CASSFPSGSPLHF. CDR3 nucleotide sequence: TGTGCCAGCAGCTTTCCCTCAGGTTCACCCCTCCACTTT.